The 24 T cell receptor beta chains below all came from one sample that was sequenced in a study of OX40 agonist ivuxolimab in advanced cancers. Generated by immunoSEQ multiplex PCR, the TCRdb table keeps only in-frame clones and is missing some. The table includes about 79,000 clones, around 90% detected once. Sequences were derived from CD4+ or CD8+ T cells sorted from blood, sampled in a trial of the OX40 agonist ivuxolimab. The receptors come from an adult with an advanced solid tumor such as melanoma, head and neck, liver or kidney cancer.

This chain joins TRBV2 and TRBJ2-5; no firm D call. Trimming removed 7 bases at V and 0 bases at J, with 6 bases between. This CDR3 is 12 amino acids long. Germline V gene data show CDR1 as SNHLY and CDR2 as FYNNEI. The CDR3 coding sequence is TGTGCCAGCACGTGGGACCAAGAGACCCAGTACTTC. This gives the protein CASTWDQETQYF. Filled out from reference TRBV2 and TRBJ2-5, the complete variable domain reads EPEVTQTPSHQVTQMGQEVILRCVPISNHLYFYWYRQILGQKVEFLVSFYNNEISEKSEIFDDQFSVERPDGSNFTLKIRSTKLEDSAMYFCASTWDQETQYFGPGTRLLVL.

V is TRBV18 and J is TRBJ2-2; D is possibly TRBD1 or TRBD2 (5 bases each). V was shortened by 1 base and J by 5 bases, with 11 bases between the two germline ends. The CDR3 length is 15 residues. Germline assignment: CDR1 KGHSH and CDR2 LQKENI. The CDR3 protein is CASSPQRGETGELFF. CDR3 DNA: TGTGCCAGCTCACCACAGAGAGGGGAGACCGGGGAGCTGTTTTTT.

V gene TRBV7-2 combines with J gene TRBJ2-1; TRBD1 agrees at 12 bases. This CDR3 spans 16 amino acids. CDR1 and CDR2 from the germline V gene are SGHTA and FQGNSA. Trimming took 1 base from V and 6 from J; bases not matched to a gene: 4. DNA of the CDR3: TGTGCCAGCAGCTTAGTGGGACAGGGGGCCAGCAATGAGCAGTTCTTC. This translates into CASSLVGQGASNEQFF.

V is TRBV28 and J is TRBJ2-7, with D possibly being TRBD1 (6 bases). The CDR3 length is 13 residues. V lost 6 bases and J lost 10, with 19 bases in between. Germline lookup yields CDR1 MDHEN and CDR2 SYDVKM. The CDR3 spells CASSPRTVRQQYV. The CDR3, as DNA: TGTGCCAGCAGCCCCAGGACAGTACGACAACAGTACGTC.

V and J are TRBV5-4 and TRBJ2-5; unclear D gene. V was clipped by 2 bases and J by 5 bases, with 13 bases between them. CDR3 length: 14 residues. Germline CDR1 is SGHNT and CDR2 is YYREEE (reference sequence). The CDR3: CASSLVERLETQYF. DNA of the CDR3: TGTGCCAGCAGCTTAGTTGAACGCCTGGAGACCCAGTACTTC.

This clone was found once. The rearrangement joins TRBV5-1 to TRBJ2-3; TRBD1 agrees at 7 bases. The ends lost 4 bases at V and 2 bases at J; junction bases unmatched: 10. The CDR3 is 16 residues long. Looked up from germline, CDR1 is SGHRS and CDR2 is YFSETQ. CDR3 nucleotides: TGCGCCAGCAGCGGCGACAGGGAACTATCCACAGATACGCAGTATTTT. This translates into CASSGDRELSTDTQYF.

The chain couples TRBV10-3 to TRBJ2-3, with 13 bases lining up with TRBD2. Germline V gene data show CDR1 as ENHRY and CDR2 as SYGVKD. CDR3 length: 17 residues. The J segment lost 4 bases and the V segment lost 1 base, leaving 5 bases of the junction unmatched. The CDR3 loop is CAISEFLLAGGPDTQYF. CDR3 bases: TGTGCCATCAGTGAGTTCCTACTAGCGGGGGGGCCAGATACGCAGTATTTT.

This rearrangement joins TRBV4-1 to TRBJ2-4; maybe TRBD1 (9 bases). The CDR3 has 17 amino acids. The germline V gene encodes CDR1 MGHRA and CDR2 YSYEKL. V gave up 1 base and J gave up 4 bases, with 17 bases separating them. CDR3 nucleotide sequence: TGCGCCAGCAGCCAAGGCGGGGGGACAGGGTCAAAAAACATTCAGTACTTC. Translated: CASSQGGGTGSKNIQYF.

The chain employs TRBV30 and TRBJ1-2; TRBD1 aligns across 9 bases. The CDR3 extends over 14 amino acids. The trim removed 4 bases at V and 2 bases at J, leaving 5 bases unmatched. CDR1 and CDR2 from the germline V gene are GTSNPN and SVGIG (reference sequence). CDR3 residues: CAWIRTGENYGYTF. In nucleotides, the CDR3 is TGTGCCTGGATCCGGACAGGGGAGAACTATGGCTACACCTTC. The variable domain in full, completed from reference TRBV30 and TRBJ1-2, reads SQTIHQWPATLVQPVGSPLSLECTVEGTSNPNLYWYRQAAGRGLQLLFYSVGIGQISSEVPQNLSASRPQDRQFILSSKKLLLSDSGFYLCAWIRTGENYGYTFGSGTRLTVV.

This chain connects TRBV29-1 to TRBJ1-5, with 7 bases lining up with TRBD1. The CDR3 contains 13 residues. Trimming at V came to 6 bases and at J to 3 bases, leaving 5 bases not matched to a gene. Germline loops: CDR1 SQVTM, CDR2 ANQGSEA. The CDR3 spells CSVLGQDNQPQHF. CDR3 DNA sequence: TGCAGCGTCCTAGGACAGGACAATCAGCCCCAGCATTTT.

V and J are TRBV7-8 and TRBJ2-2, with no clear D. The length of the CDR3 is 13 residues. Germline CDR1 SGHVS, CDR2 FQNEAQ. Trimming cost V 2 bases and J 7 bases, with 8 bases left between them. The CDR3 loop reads CASSLWSNGELFF. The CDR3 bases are TGTGCCAGCAGCTTATGGAGTAACGGGGAGCTGTTTTTT.

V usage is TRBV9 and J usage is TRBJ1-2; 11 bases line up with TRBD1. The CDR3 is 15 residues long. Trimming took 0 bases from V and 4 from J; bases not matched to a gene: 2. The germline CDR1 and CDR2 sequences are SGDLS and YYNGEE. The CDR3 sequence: CASSVGTGGGYGYTF. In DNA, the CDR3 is TGTGCCAGCAGCGTAGGGACAGGGGGCGGCTATGGCTACACCTTC.

The CDR3, as DNA: TGTGCCAGTAGGGACGGGAGCTCCTATAATTCACCCCTCCACTTT. Translation: CASRDGSSYNSPLHF. The chain combines TRBV19 with TRBJ1-6; no reliable D call. The CDR3 has 15 residues. V gave up 6 bases and J gave up 0 bases, with 9 bases separating them. Germline V CDR1 and CDR2: LNHDA, SQIVND (reference sequence).

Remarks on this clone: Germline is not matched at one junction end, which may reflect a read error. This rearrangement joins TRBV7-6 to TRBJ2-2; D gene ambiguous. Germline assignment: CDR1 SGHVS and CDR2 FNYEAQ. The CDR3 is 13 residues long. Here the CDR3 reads CASSLAIAGELFF. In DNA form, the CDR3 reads TGTGCCAGCAGCTTAGCGATTGCCGGTGAGCTGTTTTTT.

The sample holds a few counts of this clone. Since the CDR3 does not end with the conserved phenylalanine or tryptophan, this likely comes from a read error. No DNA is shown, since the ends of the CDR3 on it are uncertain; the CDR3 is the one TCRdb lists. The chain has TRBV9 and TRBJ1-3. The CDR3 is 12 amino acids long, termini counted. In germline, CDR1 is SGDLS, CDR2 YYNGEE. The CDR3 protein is CASSSYGRAASL.

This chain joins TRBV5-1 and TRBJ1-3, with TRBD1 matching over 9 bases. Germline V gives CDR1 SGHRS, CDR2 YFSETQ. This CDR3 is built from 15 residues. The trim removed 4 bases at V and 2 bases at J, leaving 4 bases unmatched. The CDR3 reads CASSPWTGAGNTIYF. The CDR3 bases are TGCGCCAGCAGCCCTTGGACAGGGGCTGGAAACACCATATATTTT. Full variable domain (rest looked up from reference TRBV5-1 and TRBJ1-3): KAGVTQTPRYLIKTRGQQVTLSCSPISGHRSVSWYQQTPGQGLQFLFEYFSETQRNKGNFPGRFSGRQFSNSRSEMNVSTLELGDSALYLCASSPWTGAGNTIYFGEGSWLTVV.

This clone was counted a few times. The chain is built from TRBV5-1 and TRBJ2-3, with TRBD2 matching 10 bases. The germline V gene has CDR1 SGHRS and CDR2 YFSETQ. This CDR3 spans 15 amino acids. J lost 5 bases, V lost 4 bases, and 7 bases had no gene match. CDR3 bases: TGCGCCAGCAGCACATCTCTAGCGGGGGAAGATACGCAGTATTTT. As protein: CASSTSLAGEDTQYF.

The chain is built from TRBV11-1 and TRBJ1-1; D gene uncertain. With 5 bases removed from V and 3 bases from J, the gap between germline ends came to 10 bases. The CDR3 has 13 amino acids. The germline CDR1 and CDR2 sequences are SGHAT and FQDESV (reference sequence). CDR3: CASSSQEDTEAFF. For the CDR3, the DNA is TGTGCCAGCAGCAGCCAGGAGGACACTGAAGCTTTCTTT.

CDR3 sequence: CASSLAENYEQYF. The DNA of the CDR3 is TGTGCCAGCAGCTTGGCCGAGAACTACGAGCAGTACTTC. J is TRBJ2-7 and V is TRBV5-8; no clear D gene. The CDR3 consists of 13 residues. The V end was cut by 0 bases, the J end by 3 bases, with 7 bases between. CDR1 is SGHTS, CDR2 YDEGEE, per germline.

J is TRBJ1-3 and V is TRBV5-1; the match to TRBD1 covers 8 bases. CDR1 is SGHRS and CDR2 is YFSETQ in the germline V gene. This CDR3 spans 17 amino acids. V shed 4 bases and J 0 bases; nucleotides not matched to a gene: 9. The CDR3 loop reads CASSRFGQGDSGNTIYF. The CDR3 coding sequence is TGCGCCAGCAGCCGATTCGGACAGGGCGACTCTGGAAACACCATATATTTT. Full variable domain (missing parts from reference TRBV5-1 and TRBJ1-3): KAGVTQTPRYLIKTRGQQVTLSCSPISGHRSVSWYQQTPGQGLQFLFEYFSETQRNKGNFPGRFSGRQFSNSRSEMNVSTLELGDSALYLCASSRFGQGDSGNTIYFGEGSWLTVV.

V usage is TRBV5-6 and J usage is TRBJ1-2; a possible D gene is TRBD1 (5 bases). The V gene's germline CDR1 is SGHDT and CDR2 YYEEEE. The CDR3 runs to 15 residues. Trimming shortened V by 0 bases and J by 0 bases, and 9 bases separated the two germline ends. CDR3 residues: CASSLVGGTNYGYTF. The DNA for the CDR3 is TGTGCCAGCAGCTTGGTTGGGGGAACTAACTATGGCTACACCTTC.

The CDR3 protein is CASKKGEYTEAFF. The CDR3 DNA sequence: TGTGCCAGCAAAAAAGGCGAATACACTGAAGCTTTCTTT. The rearrangement links TRBV2 to TRBJ1-1; D remains unclear. The CDR3 extends over 13 amino acids. Germline loops: CDR1 SNHLY, CDR2 FYNNEI. V was cut by 7 bases and J by 3 bases, with 12 bases left in between.

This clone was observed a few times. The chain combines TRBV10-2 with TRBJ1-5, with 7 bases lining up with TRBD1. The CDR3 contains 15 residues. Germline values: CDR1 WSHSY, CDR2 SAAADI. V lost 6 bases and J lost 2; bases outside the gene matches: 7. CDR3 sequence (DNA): TGCGCCAGCAGCACAGGGGTCGGCGGCAATCAGCCCCAGCATTTT. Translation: CASSTGVGGNQPQHF.

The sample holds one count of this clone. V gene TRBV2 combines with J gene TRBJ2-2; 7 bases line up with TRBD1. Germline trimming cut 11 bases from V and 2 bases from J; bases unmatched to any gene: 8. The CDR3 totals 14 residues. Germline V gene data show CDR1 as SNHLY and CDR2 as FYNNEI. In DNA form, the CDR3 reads TGTGCCGCTCTCCGGGACAGTAACACCGGGGAGCTGTTTTTT. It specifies CAALRDSNTGELFF.